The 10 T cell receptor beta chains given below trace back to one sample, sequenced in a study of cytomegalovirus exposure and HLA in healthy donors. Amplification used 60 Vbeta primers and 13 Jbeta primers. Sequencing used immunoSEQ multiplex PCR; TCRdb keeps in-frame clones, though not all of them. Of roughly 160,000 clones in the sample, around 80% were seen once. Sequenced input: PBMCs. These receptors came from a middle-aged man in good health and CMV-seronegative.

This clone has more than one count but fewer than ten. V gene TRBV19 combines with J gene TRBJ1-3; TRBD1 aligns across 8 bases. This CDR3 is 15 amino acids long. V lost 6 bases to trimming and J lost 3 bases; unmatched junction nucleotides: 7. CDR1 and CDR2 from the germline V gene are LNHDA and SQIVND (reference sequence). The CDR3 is CASSTTTGVGNTIYF. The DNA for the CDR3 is TGTGCCAGTAGCACTACGACAGGGGTTGGAAACACCATATATTTT.

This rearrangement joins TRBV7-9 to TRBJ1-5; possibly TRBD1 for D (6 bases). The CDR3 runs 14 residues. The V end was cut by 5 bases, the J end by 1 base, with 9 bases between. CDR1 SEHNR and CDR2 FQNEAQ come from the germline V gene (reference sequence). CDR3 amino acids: CASSDTGSNQPQHF. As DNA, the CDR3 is TGTGCCAGCAGCGACACAGGGAGCAATCAGCCCCAGCATTTT.

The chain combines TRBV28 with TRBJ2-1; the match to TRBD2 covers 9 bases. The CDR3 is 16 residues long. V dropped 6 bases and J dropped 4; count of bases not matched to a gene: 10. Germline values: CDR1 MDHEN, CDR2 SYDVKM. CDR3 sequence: CASRSLGLAHYNEQFF. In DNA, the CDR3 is TGTGCCAGCAGGTCCCTTGGACTAGCGCATTACAATGAGCAGTTCTTC.

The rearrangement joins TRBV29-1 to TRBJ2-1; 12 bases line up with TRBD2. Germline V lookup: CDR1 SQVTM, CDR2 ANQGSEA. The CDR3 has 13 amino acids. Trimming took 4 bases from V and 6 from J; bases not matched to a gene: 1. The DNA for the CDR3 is TGCAGCGTTGCGACTAGCGGGAGCAATGAGCAGTTCTTC. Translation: CSVATSGSNEQFF.

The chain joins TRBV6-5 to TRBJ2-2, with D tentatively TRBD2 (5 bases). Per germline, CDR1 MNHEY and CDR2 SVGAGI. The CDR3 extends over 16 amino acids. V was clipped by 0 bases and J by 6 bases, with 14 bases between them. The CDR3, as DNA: TGTGCCAGCAGTTACTCGTCGCGGGTAAACTCCGGGGAGCTGTTTTTT. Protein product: CASSYSSRVNSGELFF.

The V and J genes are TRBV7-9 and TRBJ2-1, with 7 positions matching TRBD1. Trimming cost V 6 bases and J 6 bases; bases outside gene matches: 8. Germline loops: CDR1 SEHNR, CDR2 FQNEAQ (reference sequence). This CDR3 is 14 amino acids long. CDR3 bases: TGTGCCAGCAGTACGATGGGACAGCTCAATGAGCAGTTCTTC. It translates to CASSTMGQLNEQFF.

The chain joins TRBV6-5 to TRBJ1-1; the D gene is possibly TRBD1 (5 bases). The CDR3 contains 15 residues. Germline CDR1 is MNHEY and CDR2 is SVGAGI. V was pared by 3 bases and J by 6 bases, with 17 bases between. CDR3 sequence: CASSYGAGLDAEAFF. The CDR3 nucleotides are TGTGCCAGCAGTTATGGGGCAGGGTTGGATGCTGAAGCTTTCTTT.

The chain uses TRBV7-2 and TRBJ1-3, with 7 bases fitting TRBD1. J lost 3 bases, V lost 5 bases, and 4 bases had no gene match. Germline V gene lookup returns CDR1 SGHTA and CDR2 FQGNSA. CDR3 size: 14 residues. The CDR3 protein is CASSRDSGGNTIYF. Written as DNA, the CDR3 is TGTGCCAGCAGCCGGGACAGCGGTGGAAACACCATATATTTT.

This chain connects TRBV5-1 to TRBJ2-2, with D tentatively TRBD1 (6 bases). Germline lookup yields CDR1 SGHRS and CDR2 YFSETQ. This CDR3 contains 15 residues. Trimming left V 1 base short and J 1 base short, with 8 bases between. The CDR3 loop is CASSLIRGNTGELFF. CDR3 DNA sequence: TGCGCCAGCAGCTTGATCAGGGGGAACACCGGGGAGCTGTTTTTT.

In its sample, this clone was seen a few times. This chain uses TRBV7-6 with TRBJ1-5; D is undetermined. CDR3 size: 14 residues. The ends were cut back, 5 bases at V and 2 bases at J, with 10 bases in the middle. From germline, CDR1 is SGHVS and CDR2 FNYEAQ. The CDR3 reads CASSLREGNQPQHF. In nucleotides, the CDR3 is TGTGCCAGCAGCCTGAGGGAGGGCAATCAGCCCCAGCATTTT.